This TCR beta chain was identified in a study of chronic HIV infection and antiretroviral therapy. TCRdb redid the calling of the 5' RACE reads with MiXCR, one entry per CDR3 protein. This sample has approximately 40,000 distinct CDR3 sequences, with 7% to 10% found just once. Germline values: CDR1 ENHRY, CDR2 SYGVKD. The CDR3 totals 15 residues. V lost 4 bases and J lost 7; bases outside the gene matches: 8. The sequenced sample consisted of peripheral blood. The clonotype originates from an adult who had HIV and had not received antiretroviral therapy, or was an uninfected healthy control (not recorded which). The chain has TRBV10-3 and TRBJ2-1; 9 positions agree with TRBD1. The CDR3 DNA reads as TGTGCCATCAGTGTCAGGGGACAGGGAGGGAATGAGCAGTTCTTC. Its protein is CAISVRGQGGNEQFF.